This T cell receptor beta chain was found in a study of identical twins. Looked up from germline, CDR1 is SQVTM and CDR2 is ANQGSEA. The CDR3 spans 13 residues. V lost 4 bases and J lost 6; bases outside the gene matches: 9. TCRdb re-called the 5' RACE reads through MiXCR, storing one row per CDR3 protein. The data show roughly 230,000 distinct CDR3 sequences, around 8% seen once. This clonotype appeared a few times. Another study also made use of these data, one on yellow fever vaccine responses in identical twins.

Sequencing was carried out using CD8+ T cells sorted from blood. The genes are TRBV29-1 and TRBJ2-7; 7 bases map to TRBD2. This sequence originates from a woman younger than 30 in good health. CDR3 DNA sequence: TGCAGCGTTGGCAGCGGGAACGGGGCCGAGCAGTACTTC. Protein product: CSVGSGNGAEQYF.